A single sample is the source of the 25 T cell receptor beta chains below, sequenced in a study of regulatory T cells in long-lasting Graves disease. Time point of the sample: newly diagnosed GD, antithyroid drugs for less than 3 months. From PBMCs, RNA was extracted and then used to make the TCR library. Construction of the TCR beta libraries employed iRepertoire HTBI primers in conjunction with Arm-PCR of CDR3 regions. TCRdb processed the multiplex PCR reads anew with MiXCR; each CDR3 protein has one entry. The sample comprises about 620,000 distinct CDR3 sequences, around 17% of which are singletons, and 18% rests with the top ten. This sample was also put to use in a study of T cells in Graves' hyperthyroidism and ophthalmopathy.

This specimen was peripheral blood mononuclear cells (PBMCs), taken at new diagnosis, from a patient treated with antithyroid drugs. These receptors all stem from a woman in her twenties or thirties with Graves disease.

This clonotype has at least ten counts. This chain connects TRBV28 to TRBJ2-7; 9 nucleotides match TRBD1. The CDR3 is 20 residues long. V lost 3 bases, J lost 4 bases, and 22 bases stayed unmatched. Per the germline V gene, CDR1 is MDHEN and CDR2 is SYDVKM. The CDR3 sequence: CASSLVAGDRDALLYYEQYF. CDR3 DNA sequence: TGTGCCAGCAGTTTGGTGGCGGGGGACAGGGATGCCCTATTATATTACGAGCAGTACTTC.

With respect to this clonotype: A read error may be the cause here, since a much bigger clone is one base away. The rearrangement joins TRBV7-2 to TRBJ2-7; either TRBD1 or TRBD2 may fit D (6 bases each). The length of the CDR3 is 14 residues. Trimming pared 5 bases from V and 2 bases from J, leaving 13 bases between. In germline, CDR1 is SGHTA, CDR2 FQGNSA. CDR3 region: CASSPGAGTYEQYF. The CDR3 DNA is TGTGCCAGCAGCCCGGGGGCAGGGACCTACGAGCAGTACTTC.

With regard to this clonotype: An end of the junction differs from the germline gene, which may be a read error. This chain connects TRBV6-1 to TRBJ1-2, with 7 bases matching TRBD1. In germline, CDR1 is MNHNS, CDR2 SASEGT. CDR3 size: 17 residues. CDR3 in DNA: TGTGCCAGCAGTAAACAGGGGCCCTTCCAAGCTAACTATGGCTGCACCTTC. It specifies CASSKQGPFQANYGCTF.

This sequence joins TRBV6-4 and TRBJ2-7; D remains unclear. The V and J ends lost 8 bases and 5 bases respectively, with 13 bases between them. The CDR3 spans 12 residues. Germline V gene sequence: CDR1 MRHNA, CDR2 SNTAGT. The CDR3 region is CASPRGVNEQYF. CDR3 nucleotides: TGTGCCAGCCCCCGTGGAGTTAACGAGCAGTACTTC.

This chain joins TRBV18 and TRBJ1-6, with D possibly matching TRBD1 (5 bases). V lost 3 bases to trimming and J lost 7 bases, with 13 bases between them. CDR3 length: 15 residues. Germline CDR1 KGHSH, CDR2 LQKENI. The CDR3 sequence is CASSPEEGWNSPLHF. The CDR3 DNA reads TGTGCCAGCTCACCGGAGGAGGGGTGGAATTCACCCCTCCACTTT.

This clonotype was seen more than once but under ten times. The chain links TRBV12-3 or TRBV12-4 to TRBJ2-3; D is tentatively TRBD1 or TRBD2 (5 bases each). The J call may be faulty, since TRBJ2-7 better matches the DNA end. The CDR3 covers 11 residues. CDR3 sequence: CASSLMGVQYF. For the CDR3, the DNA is TGTGCCAGCAGTTTAATGGGGGTACAGTACTTC.

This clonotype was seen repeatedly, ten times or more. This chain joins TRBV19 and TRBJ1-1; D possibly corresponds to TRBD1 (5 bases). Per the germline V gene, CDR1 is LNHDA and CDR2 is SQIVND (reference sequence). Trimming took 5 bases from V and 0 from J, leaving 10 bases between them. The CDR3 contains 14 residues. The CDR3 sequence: CASSQTGVNTEAFF. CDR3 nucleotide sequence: TGTGCCAGTAGTCAAACAGGTGTGAACACTGAAGCTTTCTTT. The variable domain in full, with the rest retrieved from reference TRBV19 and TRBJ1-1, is DGGITQSPKYLFRKEGQNVTLSCEQNLNHDAMYWYRQDPGQGLRLIYYSQIVNDFQKGDIAEGYSVSREKKESFPLTVTSAQKNPTAFYLCASSQTGVNTEAFFGQGTRLTVV.

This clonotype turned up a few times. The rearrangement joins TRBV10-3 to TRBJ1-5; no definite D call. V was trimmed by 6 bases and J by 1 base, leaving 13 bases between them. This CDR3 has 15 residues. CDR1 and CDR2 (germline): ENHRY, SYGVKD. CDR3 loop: CAIRREGASNQPQHF. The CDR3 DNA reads TGTGCCATCAGACGGGAGGGCGCGAGCAATCAGCCCCAGCATTTT.

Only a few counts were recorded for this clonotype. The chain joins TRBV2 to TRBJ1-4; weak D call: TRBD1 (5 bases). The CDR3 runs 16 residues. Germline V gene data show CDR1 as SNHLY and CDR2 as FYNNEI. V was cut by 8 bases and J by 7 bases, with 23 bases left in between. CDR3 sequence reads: CASFLRAGRRGEKLFF. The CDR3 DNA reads TGTGCCAGCTTTCTCAGGGCGGGTAGACGGGGTGAAAAACTGTTTTTT.

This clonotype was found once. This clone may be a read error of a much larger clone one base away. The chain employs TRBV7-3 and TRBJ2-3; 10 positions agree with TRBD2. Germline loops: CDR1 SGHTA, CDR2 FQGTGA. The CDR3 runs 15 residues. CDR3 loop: CTSSLTSGNADTQYF. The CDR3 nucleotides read TGTACCAGCAGCTTAACTAGCGGGAACGCAGATACGCAGTATTTT.

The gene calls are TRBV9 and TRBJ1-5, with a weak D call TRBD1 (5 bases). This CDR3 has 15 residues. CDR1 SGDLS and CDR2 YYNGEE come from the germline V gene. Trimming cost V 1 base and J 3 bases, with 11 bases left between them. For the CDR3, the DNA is TGTGCCAGCAGCGTAACGGCAGGGACCAATCAGCCCCAGCATTTT. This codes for CASSVTAGTNQPQHF. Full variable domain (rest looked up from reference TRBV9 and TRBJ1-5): DSGVTQTPKHLITATGQRVTLRCSPRSGDLSVYWYQQSLDQGLQFLIQYYNGEERAKGNILERFSAQQFPDLHSELNLSSLELGDSALYFCASSVTAGTNQPQHFGDGTRLSIL.

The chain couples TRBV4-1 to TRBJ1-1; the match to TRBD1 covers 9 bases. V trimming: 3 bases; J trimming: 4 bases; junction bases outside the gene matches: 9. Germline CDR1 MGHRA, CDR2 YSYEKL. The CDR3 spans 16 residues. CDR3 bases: TGCGCCAGCAGCCAGTCCGGACAGGGGATCGCCACTGAAGCTTTCTTT. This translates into CASSQSGQGIATEAFF.

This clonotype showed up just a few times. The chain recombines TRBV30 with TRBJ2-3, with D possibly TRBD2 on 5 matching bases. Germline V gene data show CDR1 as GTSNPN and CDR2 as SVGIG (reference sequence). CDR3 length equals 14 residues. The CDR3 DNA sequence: TGTGCTTTCTCGAGGAGGCTTGGGACAGATACGCAGTATTTT. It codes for CAFSRRLGTDTQYF.

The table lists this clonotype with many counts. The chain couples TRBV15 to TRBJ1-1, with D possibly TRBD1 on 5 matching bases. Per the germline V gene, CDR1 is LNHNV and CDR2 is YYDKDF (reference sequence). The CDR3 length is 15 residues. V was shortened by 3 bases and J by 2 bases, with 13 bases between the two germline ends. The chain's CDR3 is CATSRTDTGNTEAFF. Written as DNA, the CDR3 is TGTGCCACCAGCAGGACGGACACGGGTAACACTGAAGCTTTCTTT.

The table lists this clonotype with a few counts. This chain's CDR3 is CASSSGWGEKLFF. The CDR3 DNA is TGTGCCAGCAGTAGCGGATGGGGAGAAAAACTGTTTTTT. The rearrangement joins TRBV12-3 or TRBV12-4 to TRBJ1-4; no firm D call. The ends were cut back, 5 bases at V and 8 bases at J, with 12 bases in the middle. This CDR3 has 13 residues.

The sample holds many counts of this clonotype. The CDR3 here is CASSDRSDYNEQFF. As DNA, the CDR3 is TGTGCCAGCAGTGACAGATCAGACTACAATGAGCAGTTCTTC. The chain is built from TRBV2 and TRBJ2-1; D remains ambiguous. Germline assignment: CDR1 SNHLY and CDR2 FYNNEI. This CDR3 has 14 amino acids. Trimming removed 3 bases at V and 3 bases at J, with 9 bases between.

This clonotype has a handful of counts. CDR3 amino acids: CASSFPVYNSPLHF. In nucleotides, the CDR3 is TGTGCCAGCAGCTTCCCAGTCTATAATTCACCCCTCCACTTT. The rearrangement links TRBV7-9 to TRBJ1-6, with D hard to call. V lost 3 bases and J lost 3, with 6 bases in between. Germline loops: CDR1 SEHNR, CDR2 FQNEAQ (reference sequence). The CDR3 covers 14 residues. Combining the CDR3 with reference TRBV7-9 and TRBJ1-6 gives the whole variable domain DTGVSQNPRHKITKRGQNVTFRCDPISEHNRLYWYRQTLGQGPEFLTYFQNEAQLEKSRLLSDRFSAERPKGSFSTLEIQRTEQGDSAMYLCASSFPVYNSPLHFGNGTRLTVT.

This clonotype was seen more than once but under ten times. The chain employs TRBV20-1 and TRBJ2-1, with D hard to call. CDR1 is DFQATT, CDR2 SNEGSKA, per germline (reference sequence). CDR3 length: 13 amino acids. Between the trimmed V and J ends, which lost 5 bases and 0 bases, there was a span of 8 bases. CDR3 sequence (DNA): TGCAGTGCTGGCCTGGCCTCCTACAATGAGCAGTTCTTC. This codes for CSAGLASYNEQFF.

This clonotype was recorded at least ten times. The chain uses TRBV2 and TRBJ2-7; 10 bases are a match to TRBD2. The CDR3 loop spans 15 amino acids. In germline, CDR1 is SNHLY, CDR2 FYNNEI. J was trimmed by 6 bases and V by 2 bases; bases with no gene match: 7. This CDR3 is CASSENLAGVSEQYF. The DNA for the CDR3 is TGTGCCAGCAGTGAAAACCTAGCGGGAGTAAGCGAGCAGTACTTC.

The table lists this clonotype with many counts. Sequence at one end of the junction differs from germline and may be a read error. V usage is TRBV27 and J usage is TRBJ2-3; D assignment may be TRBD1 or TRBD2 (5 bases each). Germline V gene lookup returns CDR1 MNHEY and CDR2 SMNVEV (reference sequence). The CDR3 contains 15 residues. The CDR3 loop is CASSLSEGLPDPQYF. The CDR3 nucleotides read TGTGCCAGCAGTTTATCCGAGGGGCTCCCAGATCCGCAGTATTTT.

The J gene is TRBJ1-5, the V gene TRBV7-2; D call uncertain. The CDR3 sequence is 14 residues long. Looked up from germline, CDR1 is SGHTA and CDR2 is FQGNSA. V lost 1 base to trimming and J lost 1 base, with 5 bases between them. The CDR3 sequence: CASSLVRSNQPQHF. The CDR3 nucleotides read TGTGCCAGCAGCTTAGTGCGGAGCAATCAGCCCCAGCATTTT.

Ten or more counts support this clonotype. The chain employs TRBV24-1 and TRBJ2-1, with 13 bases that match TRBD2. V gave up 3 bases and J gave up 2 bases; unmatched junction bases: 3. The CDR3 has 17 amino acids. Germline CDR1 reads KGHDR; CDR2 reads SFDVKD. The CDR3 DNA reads TGTGCCACCAGTGATCCGGGGACTAGCGGGGCCTACAATGAGCAGTTCTTC. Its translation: CATSDPGTSGAYNEQFF.

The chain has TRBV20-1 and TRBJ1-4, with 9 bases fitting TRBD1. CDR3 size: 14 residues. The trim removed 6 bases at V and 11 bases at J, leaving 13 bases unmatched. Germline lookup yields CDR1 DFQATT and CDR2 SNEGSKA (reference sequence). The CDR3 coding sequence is TGCAGTGCCCTTTCTCAAACAGGGGGCGGTAAACTGTTTTTT. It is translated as CSALSQTGGGKLFF.

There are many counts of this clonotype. The CDR3 bases are TGTGCCAGCAGCCCTGTTCGGGAGACTGAAGCTTTCTTT. Translated: CASSPVRETEAFF. This chain connects TRBV6-1 to TRBJ1-1; unclear D gene. V was trimmed by 6 bases and J by 5 bases, leaving 13 bases between them. CDR1 is MNHNS, CDR2 SASEGT, per germline. This CDR3 has 13 amino acids.

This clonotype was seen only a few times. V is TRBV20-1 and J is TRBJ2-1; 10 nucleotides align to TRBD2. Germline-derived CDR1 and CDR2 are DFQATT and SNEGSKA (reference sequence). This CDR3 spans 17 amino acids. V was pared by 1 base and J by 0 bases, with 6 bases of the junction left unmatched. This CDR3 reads CSARGLAGGSSYNEQFF. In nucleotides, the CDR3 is TGCAGTGCTAGAGGACTAGCGGGTGGGAGCTCCTACAATGAGCAGTTCTTC.